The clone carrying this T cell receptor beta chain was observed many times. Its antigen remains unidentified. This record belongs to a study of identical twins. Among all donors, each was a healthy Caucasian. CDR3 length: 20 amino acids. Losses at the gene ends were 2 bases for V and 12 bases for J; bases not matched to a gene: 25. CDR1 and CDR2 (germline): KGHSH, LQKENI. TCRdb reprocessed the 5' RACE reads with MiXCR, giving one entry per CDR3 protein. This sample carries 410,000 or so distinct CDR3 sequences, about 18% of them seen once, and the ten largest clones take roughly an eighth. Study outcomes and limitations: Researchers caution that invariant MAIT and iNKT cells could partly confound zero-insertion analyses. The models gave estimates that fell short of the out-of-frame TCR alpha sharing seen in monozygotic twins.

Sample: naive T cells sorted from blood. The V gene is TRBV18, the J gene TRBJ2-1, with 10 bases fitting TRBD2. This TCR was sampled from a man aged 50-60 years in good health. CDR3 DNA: TGTGCCAGCTCACCAGTTTCTTTAGCGGGAGGTACCGACTCTCACGGTAGGCAGTTCTTC. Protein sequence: CASSPVSLAGGTDSHGRQFF.